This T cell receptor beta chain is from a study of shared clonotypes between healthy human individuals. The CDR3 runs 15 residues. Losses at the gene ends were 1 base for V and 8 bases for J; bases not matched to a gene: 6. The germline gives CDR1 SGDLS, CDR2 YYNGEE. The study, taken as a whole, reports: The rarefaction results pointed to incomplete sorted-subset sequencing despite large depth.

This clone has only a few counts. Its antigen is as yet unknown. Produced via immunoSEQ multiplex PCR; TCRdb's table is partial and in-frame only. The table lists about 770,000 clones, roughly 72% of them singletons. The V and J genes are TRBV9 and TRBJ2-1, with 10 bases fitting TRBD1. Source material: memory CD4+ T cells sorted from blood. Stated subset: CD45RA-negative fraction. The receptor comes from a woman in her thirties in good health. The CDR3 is CASSVIPGQGHEQFF. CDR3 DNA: TGTGCCAGCAGCGTAATTCCGGGACAGGGGCATGAGCAGTTCTTC.